This T cell receptor beta chain was documented in a study of Graves' ophthalmopathy and Graves' hyperthyroidism. J gave up 0 bases and V 4 bases, and 5 bases lay outside the gene matches. The CDR3 length is 16 residues. CDR1 and CDR2 (germline): MDHEN, SYDVKM. This clonotype was recorded a few times. TCR beta CDR3 regions were amplified from RNA transcripts. First-round RT-PCR with HTBI primers preceded a second-round multiplex PCR. In TCRdb, the multiplex PCR reads were re-called with MiXCR into one record per CDR3 protein. The sample has some 520,000 distinct CDR3 sequences, roughly an eighth seen once.

The sequenced sample consisted of blood. The chain uses TRBV28 and TRBJ2-2; 7 bases match TRBD2. The origin of this receptor is a woman aged 25 to 45 with Graves' ophthalmopathy. CDR3 in amino acids: CASSSLAESNTGELFF. The CDR3 bases are TGTGCCAGCAGTTCGCTAGCGGAGTCGAACACCGGGGAGCTGTTTTTT.